This T cell receptor beta chain was documented in a study of shared clonotypes between healthy human individuals. Naive CD8 cells lacked CD45RO and underwent positive selection for CCR7, leaving out terminally differentiated effector memory CD45RA+ cells. The CDR3 sequence is 15 residues long. With V trimmed by 2 bases and J by 4 bases, 7 bases remained unmatched. Germline-derived CDR1 and CDR2 are SEHNR and FQNEAQ (reference sequence). The assay used deep level. TCRdb's copy holds only in-frame clones and misses some; the assay was immunoSEQ multiplex PCR. The table lists fewer than 800,000 clones, 92% of them singletons, with more than 20% in the top ten.

Material: naive CD8+ T cells sorted from blood. This sequence originates from a man in his thirties or forties in good health. V and J are TRBV7-9 and TRBJ2-5, with 7 bases fitting TRBD2. In DNA form, the CDR3 reads TGTGCCAGCAGCTTATCAACGCTAGCGGCAGAGACCCAGTACTTC. Encoded protein: CASSLSTLAAETQYF. The whole variable domain, remainder taken from reference TRBV7-9 and TRBJ2-5, is DTGVSQNPRHKITKRGQNVTFRCDPISEHNRLYWYRQTLGQGPEFLTYFQNEAQLEKSRLLSDRFSAERPKGSFSTLEIQRTEQGDSAMYLCASSLSTLAAETQYFGPGTRLLVL.